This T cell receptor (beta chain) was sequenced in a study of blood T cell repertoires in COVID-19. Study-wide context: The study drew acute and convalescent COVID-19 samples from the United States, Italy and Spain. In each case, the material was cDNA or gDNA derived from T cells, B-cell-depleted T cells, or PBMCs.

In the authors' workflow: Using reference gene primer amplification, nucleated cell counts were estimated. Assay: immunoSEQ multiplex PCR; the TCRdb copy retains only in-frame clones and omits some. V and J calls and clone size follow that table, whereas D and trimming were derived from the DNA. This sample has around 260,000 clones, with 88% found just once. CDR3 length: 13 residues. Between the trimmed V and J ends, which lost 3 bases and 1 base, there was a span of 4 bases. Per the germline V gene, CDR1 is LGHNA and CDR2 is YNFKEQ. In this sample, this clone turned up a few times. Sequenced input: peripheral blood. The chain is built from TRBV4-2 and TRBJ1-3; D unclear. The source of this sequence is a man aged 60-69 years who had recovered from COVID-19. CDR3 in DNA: TGTGCCAGCAGCCACAGATCTGGAAACACCATATATTTT. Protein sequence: CASSHRSGNTIYF.